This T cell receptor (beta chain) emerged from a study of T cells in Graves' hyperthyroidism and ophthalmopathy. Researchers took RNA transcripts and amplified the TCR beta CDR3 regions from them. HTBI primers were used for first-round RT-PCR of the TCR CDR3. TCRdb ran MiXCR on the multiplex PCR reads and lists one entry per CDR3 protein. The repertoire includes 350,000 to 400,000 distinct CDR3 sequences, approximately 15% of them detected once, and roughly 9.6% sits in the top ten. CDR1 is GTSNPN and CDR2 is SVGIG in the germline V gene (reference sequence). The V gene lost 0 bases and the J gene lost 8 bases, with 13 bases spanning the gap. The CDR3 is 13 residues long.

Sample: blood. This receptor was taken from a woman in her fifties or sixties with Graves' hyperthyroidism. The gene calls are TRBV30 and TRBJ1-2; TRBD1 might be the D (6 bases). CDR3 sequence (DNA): TGTGCCTGGAGTGTAGGGGGACGAAGCGGCTACACCTTC. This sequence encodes CAWSVGGRSGYTF.